What follows are 31 T cell receptor beta chains derived from one specimen sequenced in a study of cytomegalovirus exposure and HLA in healthy donors. Primers: 60 Vbeta forward and 13 Jbeta reverse. Using immunoSEQ multiplex PCR, the repertoire was profiled, and TCRdb retains in-frame clones only, with some absent. In the table there are 210,000 or so clones, 70% to 80% of which are singletons. Input material: PBMCs. These receptors were obtained from a girl aged 2 to 9 in good health and CMV-seronegative.

This clone turned up a few times. V usage is TRBV10-2 and J usage is TRBJ1-1; 8 bases line up with TRBD1. Trimming cost V 1 base and J 0 bases; bases outside gene matches: 7. The V gene's germline CDR1 is WSHSY and CDR2 SAAADI. The CDR3 has 17 residues. CDR3 DNA sequence: TGCGCCAGCAGTGAGTGGGGGACAGGCCGCATGAACACTGAAGCTTTCTTT. Its translation is CASSEWGTGRMNTEAFF.

In nucleotides, the CDR3 is TGTGCCAGCAGCGTTAGACCGACTAGCGGGCTTGTCGATACGCAGTATTTT. Its translation is CASSVRPTSGLVDTQYF. The chain is built from TRBV9 and TRBJ2-3; 10 bases fit TRBD2. Germline-derived CDR1 and CDR2 are SGDLS and YYNGEE. This CDR3 region has 17 residues. The V and J ends lost 2 bases and 6 bases, in that order; junction bases with no gene match: 12.

The rearrangement joins TRBV5-1 to TRBJ1-1; TRBD1 matches 8 bases. CDR1 and CDR2 (germline): SGHRS, YFSETQ. The junction had 4 bases not matched to a gene; V was cut back by 1 base and J by 5 bases. The length of the CDR3 is 14 residues. This CDR3 is CASSLSGGKTEAFF. In DNA form, the CDR3 reads TGCGCCAGCAGCTTGTCAGGGGGCAAGACTGAAGCTTTCTTT. Full variable domain (rest looked up from reference TRBV5-1 and TRBJ1-1): KAGVTQTPRYLIKTRGQQVTLSCSPISGHRSVSWYQQTPGQGLQFLFEYFSETQRNKGNFPGRFSGRQFSNSRSEMNVSTLELGDSALYLCASSLSGGKTEAFFGQGTRLTVV.

The rearrangement joins TRBV5-1 to TRBJ2-5; 7 bases fit TRBD2. V gave up 4 bases and J gave up 3 bases; unmatched junction bases: 6. This CDR3 is 14 amino acids long. Germline CDR1 SGHRS, CDR2 YFSETQ. The CDR3 nucleotides read TGCGCCAGCAGCCCCCGGGCGGGAGAAGAGACCCAGTACTTC. Protein: CASSPRAGEETQYF.

The table lists this clone with a count of one. The chain carries TRBV7-6 and TRBJ2-2; D might be TRBD2 (6 bases). The germline V gene has CDR1 SGHVS and CDR2 FNYEAQ. V was trimmed by 1 base and J by 3 bases, leaving 9 bases between them. The CDR3 totals 15 residues. CDR3: CASSLGSGYTGELFF. The CDR3, as DNA: TGTGCCAGCAGCTTAGGGAGCGGGTACACCGGGGAGCTGTTTTTT. The full variable domain, rest sourced from reference TRBV7-6 and TRBJ2-2, is GAGVSQSPRYKVTKRGQDVALRCDPISGHVSLYWYRQALGQGPEFLTYFNYEAQQDKSGLPNDRFSAERPEGSISTLTIQRTEQRDSAMYRCASSLGSGYTGELFFGEGSRLTVL.

The rearrangement links TRBV25-1 to TRBJ2-1; D call uncertain. This CDR3 region has 15 residues. The germline gives CDR1 MGHDK, CDR2 SYGVNS. Trimming left V 1 base short and J 0 bases short, with 7 bases between. The DNA for the CDR3 is TGTGCCAGCAGTGAATGGGCGAGCTCCTACAATGAGCAGTTCTTC. Its protein product is CASSEWASSYNEQFF.

The V and J genes are TRBV7-9 and TRBJ2-5, with no clear D. The germline V gene encodes CDR1 SEHNR and CDR2 FQNEAQ (reference sequence). Deletions cut 5 bases from V and 1 base from J, with 8 bases between. The CDR3 length is 13 residues. The CDR3 bases are TGTGCCAGCAGCGTCAGAAGCCAAGAGACCCAGTACTTC. Protein: CASSVRSQETQYF.

In DNA form, the CDR3 reads TGTGCCAGCAGCGAACAGGGGGCAAACTACAATGAGCAGTTCTTC. It codes for CASSEQGANYNEQFF. The chain links TRBV7-9 to TRBJ2-1, with 9 bases identical to TRBD1. The CDR3 has 15 amino acids. Unmatched junction bases numbered 5, after V lost 5 bases and J lost 3 bases. From germline, CDR1 is SEHNR and CDR2 FQNEAQ (reference sequence).

This clone was found once. The rearrangement uses TRBV5-1 and TRBJ1-1, with TRBD1 matching 9 bases. Trimming at V came to 3 bases and at J to 1 base, leaving 1 base not matched to a gene. Germline V gene data show CDR1 as SGHRS and CDR2 as YFSETQ. The CDR3 is made up of 14 amino acids. The CDR3 loop is CASSWTGENTEAFF. As DNA, the CDR3 is TGCGCCAGCAGCTGGACAGGGGAGAACACTGAAGCTTTCTTT.

The rearrangement links TRBV18 to TRBJ1-1; a weak D match, TRBD1 (5 bases). This CDR3 has 13 amino acids. The germline V and J ends were trimmed by 8 bases and 1 base, with 11 bases remaining between them. The germline V gene has CDR1 KGHSH and CDR2 LQKENI. The CDR3 sequence is CASGAGENTEAFF. CDR3 coding DNA: TGTGCCAGCGGGGCGGGGGAGAACACTGAAGCTTTCTTT.

The chain uses TRBV19 and TRBJ1-2; D gene unclear. Germline V gene lookup returns CDR1 LNHDA and CDR2 SQIVND (reference sequence). Trimming took off 0 bases at V and 3 bases at J, with 11 bases between the two ends. The CDR3 extends over 15 amino acids. The DNA for the CDR3 is TGTGCCAGTAGTATAGACGCCGGGGTTTACTATGGCTACACCTTC. Protein product: CASSIDAGVYYGYTF.

The genes are TRBV18 and TRBJ1-4; D may be TRBD1 (6 bases). Germline V CDR1 and CDR2: KGHSH, LQKENI. The CDR3 length is 13 residues. The germline V and J ends were trimmed by 6 bases and 8 bases, with 13 bases remaining between them. DNA for the CDR3: TGTGCCAGCTCCGAAGGGGGAAGGGAAAAACTGTTTTTT. This sequence encodes CASSEGGREKLFF.

In this sample, this clone turned up once. The chain is built from TRBV27 and TRBJ2-6; D gene uncertain. In germline, CDR1 is MNHEY, CDR2 SMNVEV (reference sequence). The CDR3 has 13 residues. The V end lost 2 bases, the J end lost 3 bases, and 2 bases lay between the germline ends. The CDR3 here is CASSLRGANVLTF. Here the CDR3 DNA reads TGTGCCAGCAGTTTACGTGGGGCCAACGTCCTGACTTTC.

Only one count was recorded for this clone. The V gene is TRBV4-2, the J gene TRBJ1-1, with 9 bases identical to TRBD1. The CDR3 is 15 residues long. Germline CDR1 reads LGHNA; CDR2 reads YNFKEQ. The trim removed 0 bases at V and 6 bases at J, leaving 5 bases unmatched. The CDR3 spells CASSQEGQGHPEAFF. In DNA, the CDR3 is TGTGCCAGCAGCCAAGAGGGACAGGGACATCCTGAAGCTTTCTTT.

The chain employs TRBV14 and TRBJ2-7, with a tentative D call TRBD1 (7 bases). This CDR3 spans 15 amino acids. V shed 4 bases and J shed 0 bases, with 13 bases lying between them. CDR1 and CDR2 from the germline V gene are SGHDN and FVKESK. CDR3 sequence: CASSRSGGSSYEQYF. CDR3 sequence (DNA): TGTGCCAGCAGCCGTTCAGGGGGGAGCTCCTACGAGCAGTACTTC.

A few counts support this clone. The CDR3 loop is CASSRSGGDYNEQFF. The CDR3, as DNA: TGTGCCAGCAGTCGGAGCGGGGGGGACTACAATGAGCAGTTCTTC. V usage is TRBV7-9 and J usage is TRBJ2-1; 10 nucleotides line up with TRBD2. J gave up 3 bases and V 6 bases, and 5 bases lay outside the gene matches. Germline CDR1 SEHNR, CDR2 FQNEAQ (reference sequence). This CDR3 spans 15 amino acids.

The chain recombines TRBV6-5 with TRBJ2-1; 11 bases agree with TRBD2. CDR3 length equals 13 residues. CDR1 is MNHEY, CDR2 SVGAGI, per germline. The J segment lost 12 bases and the V segment lost 5 bases, leaving 6 bases of the junction unmatched. The CDR3 coding sequence is TGTGCCAGCAGTCCACGAGGACTAGCGGGGCAGTTCTTC. Translation: CASSPRGLAGQFF.

The chain carries TRBV2 and TRBJ2-7; the D is unclear. V was cut by 4 bases and J by 3 bases, with 10 bases left in between. The germline CDR1 and CDR2 sequences are SNHLY and FYNNEI. The CDR3 runs to 13 residues. In nucleotides, the CDR3 is TGTGCCAGCAGTGTGGGCTGGAACTACGAGCAGTACTTC. It encodes CASSVGWNYEQYF.

The gene calls are TRBV2 and TRBJ1-5; weak D call: TRBD1 (5 bases). The CDR3 is 15 amino acids. Between the trimmed V and J ends, which lost 8 bases and 3 bases, there was a span of 17 bases. Germline V gene data show CDR1 as SNHLY and CDR2 as FYNNEI. The CDR3 DNA follows: TGTGCCAGCCAGAGCGACAGAGCTCCCAATCAGCCCCAGCATTTT. Its translation: CASQSDRAPNQPQHF.

This clone appeared a few times. The chain combines TRBV7-2 with TRBJ2-5; 9 nucleotides agree with TRBD2. CDR3 length equals 15 residues. Germline CDR1 is SGHTA and CDR2 is FQGNSA. Trimming took 3 bases from V and 10 from J; bases not matched to a gene: 12. The CDR3 reads CASSFVAGARRGQYF. CDR3 bases: TGTGCCAGCAGCTTCGTAGCGGGGGCCAGACGAGGCCAGTACTTC.

The chain carries TRBV29-1 and TRBJ1-2, with TRBD1 matching over 9 bases. Germline CDR1 reads SQVTM; CDR2 reads ANQGSEA. The CDR3 loop spans 13 amino acids. V trimming: 4 bases; J trimming: 2 bases; junction bases outside the gene matches: 2. The CDR3 loop reads CSVAGQGNYGYTF. The CDR3 bases are TGCAGCGTTGCGGGACAGGGAAACTATGGCTACACCTTC.

This rearrangement joins TRBV10-2 to TRBJ2-3; TRBD2 is a possible D gene (5 bases). Germline V gives CDR1 WSHSY, CDR2 SAAADI. Trimming stripped 0 bases from V and 2 bases from J, with 12 bases between. This CDR3 comprises 16 residues. In DNA, the CDR3 is TGCGCCAGCAGTGAGTCTGCAGCGGTCCTCACAGATACGCAGTATTTT. This translates into CASSESAAVLTDTQYF.

This clone was picked up one time. The chain couples TRBV5-8 to TRBJ2-1; TRBD2 matches 9 bases. CDR3 length: 14 residues. Germline trimming cut 5 bases from V and 12 bases from J; bases unmatched to any gene: 12. Germline V gene lookup returns CDR1 SGHTS and CDR2 YDEGEE. CDR3: CASRMLLRAGGQFF. The CDR3, as DNA: TGTGCCAGCAGGATGCTTTTGCGAGCGGGAGGGCAGTTCTTC.

The chain is built from TRBV30 and TRBJ1-1, with a possible D match to TRBD1 (6 bases). This CDR3 is built from 11 residues. Deletions cut 2 bases from V and 8 bases from J, with 9 bases between. CDR1 and CDR2 (germline): GTSNPN, SVGIG (reference sequence). CDR3 in amino acids: CAWSLDREAFF. CDR3 DNA sequence: TGTGCCTGGAGTTTAGACAGGGAAGCTTTCTTT.

The rearrangement uses TRBV25-1 and TRBJ2-7, with TRBD1 matching 8 bases. Germline V lookup: CDR1 MGHDK, CDR2 SYGVNS. J lost 0 bases, V lost 4 bases, and 2 bases had no gene match. The CDR3 has 14 residues. Here the CDR3 DNA reads TGTGCCAGCAGTGCGGGACAGGCCTCCTACGAGCAGTACTTC. The encoded protein is CASSAGQASYEQYF.

The chain recombines TRBV11-2 with TRBJ1-1, with D possibly matching TRBD1 (6 bases). Per germline, CDR1 SGHAT and CDR2 FQNNGV. The CDR3 runs to 15 residues. Trimming pared 8 bases from V and 0 bases from J, leaving 16 bases between. The CDR3 loop is CASQGGLGLNTEAFF. The CDR3 nucleotides read TGTGCCAGCCAAGGGGGATTAGGGCTGAACACTGAAGCTTTCTTT.

The chain has TRBV6-1 and TRBJ2-3; D call uncertain. CDR1 MNHNS and CDR2 SASEGT come from the germline V gene. The CDR3 spans 14 residues. With 1 base removed from V and 7 bases from J, the gap between germline ends came to 12 bases. The CDR3 here is CASSEGSLLYTQYF. DNA for the CDR3: TGTGCCAGCAGTGAAGGGTCACTCCTCTATACGCAGTATTTT.

The J gene is TRBJ2-3, the V gene TRBV10-3, with D tentatively TRBD1 (6 bases). Germline lookup yields CDR1 ENHRY and CDR2 SYGVKD. V lost 1 base to trimming and J lost 2 bases, with 16 bases between them. The CDR3 is made up of 17 amino acids. This CDR3 reads CAISELARTAYTDTQYF. Written as DNA, the CDR3 is TGTGCCATCAGTGAGTTGGCCCGGACAGCTTACACAGATACGCAGTATTTT.

The CDR3 protein is CASSLATRVGANVLTF. The CDR3 coding sequence is TGCGCCAGCAGCTTGGCTACCAGGGTTGGGGCCAACGTCCTGACTTTC. The chain combines TRBV5-1 with TRBJ2-6; D possibly corresponds to TRBD1 (5 bases). The CDR3 has 16 amino acids. Germline V gives CDR1 SGHRS, CDR2 YFSETQ. Trimming removed 0 bases at V and 3 bases at J, with 10 bases between.

There are a few counts of this clone. The chain combines TRBV6-5 with TRBJ1-1, with D maybe TRBD1 (6 bases). Trimming pared 2 bases from V and 0 bases from J, leaving 13 bases between. CDR1 and CDR2 (germline): MNHEY, SVGAGI. This CDR3 spans 16 amino acids. In DNA, the CDR3 is TGTGCCAGCAGTTACGGGCCAGGGGTTATGAACACTGAAGCTTTCTTT. It specifies CASSYGPGVMNTEAFF.

The V call is TRBV7-9, the J call TRBJ2-5, with 8 bases aligning to TRBD1. V lost 2 bases, J lost 2 bases, and 10 bases stayed unmatched. CDR1 is SEHNR and CDR2 is FQNEAQ in the germline V gene (reference sequence). The CDR3 has 17 residues. The CDR3 DNA sequence: TGTGCCAGCAGCTTAAGGGGTGTCGGGACAGGACAAGAGACCCAGTACTTC. The encoded protein is CASSLRGVGTGQETQYF.